These 16 T cell receptor beta chains share one sample of origin, sequenced in a study of cytomegalovirus exposure and HLA in healthy donors. PCR was performed using 60 Vbeta and 13 Jbeta primers. Some clones are missing from TCRdb's copy, which holds only in-frame ones; the method was immunoSEQ multiplex PCR. The sample includes some 150,000 clones, over 60% of them seen just once. The sequenced sample consisted of PBMCs. Receptors originate from a woman younger than 45 in good health and CMV-seronegative.

The chain employs TRBV25-1 and TRBJ2-1, with 7 bases matching TRBD2. The length of the CDR3 is 15 residues. Trimming at V came to 1 base and at J to 8 bases, leaving 8 bases not matched to a gene. CDR1 MGHDK and CDR2 SYGVNS come from the germline V gene. The CDR3 DNA sequence: TGTGCCAGCAGTGAATTAGGCGGGGGAGGCGATGAGCAGTTCTTC. Residues: CASSELGGGGDEQFF.

J is TRBJ2-7 and V is TRBV19, with D possibly matching TRBD2 (5 bases). Germline V gene data show CDR1 as LNHDA and CDR2 as SQIVND (reference sequence). The germline V and J ends were trimmed by 7 bases and 7 bases, with 20 bases remaining between them. The CDR3 is 14 residues long. The DNA for the CDR3 is TGTGCCAGTAAGGTCGACTCCTATCGGGGTGAGCAGTACTTC. This encodes CASKVDSYRGEQYF.

The CDR3 sequence is CSVSRAEAYEQYF. The CDR3 DNA sequence: TGCAGCGTTTCAAGAGCGGAGGCCTACGAGCAGTACTTC. This rearrangement joins TRBV29-1 to TRBJ2-7; TRBD2 might be the D (5 bases). Looked up from germline, CDR1 is SQVTM and CDR2 is ANQGSEA. CDR3 size: 13 residues. With 5 bases removed from V and 2 bases from J, the gap between germline ends came to 13 bases.

The V call is TRBV4-3, the J call TRBJ1-4, with a weak D call TRBD1 (6 bases). This CDR3 has 16 amino acids. Germline CDR1 and CDR2: LGHNA and YSLEER. V was shortened by 0 bases and J by 5 bases, with 13 bases between the two germline ends. The CDR3 spells CASSQDVGHFNEKLFF. Here the CDR3 DNA reads TGCGCCAGCAGCCAAGATGTGGGACACTTCAATGAAAAACTGTTTTTT.

The rearrangement joins TRBV18 to TRBJ2-5; D possibly corresponds to TRBD1 (5 bases). CDR1 KGHSH and CDR2 LQKENI come from the germline V gene. CDR3 size: 14 residues. With 5 bases removed from V and 5 bases from J, the gap between germline ends came to 15 bases. The CDR3 region has the DNA TGTGCCAGCTCAGCAAGTCAGGGCGGCGAGACCCAGTACTTC. Translated: CASSASQGGETQYF.

This rearrangement joins TRBV2 to TRBJ1-4; D might be TRBD1 (6 bases). This CDR3 is built from 13 residues. V lost 4 bases to trimming and J lost 4 bases, with 7 bases between them. The germline gives CDR1 SNHLY, CDR2 FYNNEI. CDR3 bases: TGTGCCAGCAGTGTACAGGGTAATGAAAAACTGTTTTTT. Translated: CASSVQGNEKLFF.

The CDR3 here is CASSLSGEGSPLHF. The CDR3 DNA follows: TGTGCCAGCAGCTTATCGGGAGAAGGTTCACCCCTCCACTTT. This chain links TRBV7-3 with TRBJ1-6; D gene uncertain. The CDR3 is 14 amino acids. Germline lookup yields CDR1 SGHTA and CDR2 FQGTGA. The V gene lost 2 bases and the J gene lost 9 bases, with 11 bases spanning the gap.

For this clone: The germline gene is not matched at one end of the junction; a read error may be the cause. The chain employs TRBV4-3 and TRBJ2-7; D unclear. The CDR3 runs to 10 residues. Germline CDR1 reads LGHNA; CDR2 reads YSLEER. The CDR3 DNA follows: TGCGCCAGCAGCCAAGAAGCCCGCTGCTTC. Translating gives CASSQEARCF.

The chain has TRBV28 and TRBJ2-7, with 12 bases identical to TRBD2. The CDR3 length is 15 residues. Germline-derived CDR1 and CDR2 are MDHEN and SYDVKM. V was pared by 2 bases and J by 4 bases, with 3 bases of the junction left unmatched. This CDR3 is CASSLTGTSGYEQYF. The CDR3 coding sequence is TGTGCCAGCAGTTTAACCGGGACTAGCGGGTACGAGCAGTACTTC.

The chain links TRBV5-6 to TRBJ2-2; D perhaps matches TRBD1 (6 bases). Germline CDR1 reads SGHDT; CDR2 reads YYEEEE. The germline V and J ends were trimmed by 4 bases and 1 base, with 20 bases remaining between them. This CDR3 comprises 18 residues. This chain's CDR3 is CASSHSFSTGLNTGELFF. Here the CDR3 DNA reads TGTGCCAGCAGCCACAGCTTCTCGACAGGCCTGAACACCGGGGAGCTGTTTTTT.

The chain is built from TRBV2 and TRBJ1-1; TRBD1 might be the D (6 bases). This CDR3 region has 13 residues. The germline V and J ends were trimmed by 5 bases and 5 bases, with 12 bases remaining between them. Per the germline V gene, CDR1 is SNHLY and CDR2 is FYNNEI. In DNA, the CDR3 is TGTGCCAGCAGTAACAGGGTCCATACTGAAGCTTTCTTT. Amino acid sequence: CASSNRVHTEAFF.

This clone was seen only a few times. This sequence joins TRBV4-2 and TRBJ2-2; D is undetermined. The CDR3 sequence is 12 residues long. Trimming removed 5 bases at V and 4 bases at J, with 5 bases between. CDR1 and CDR2 (germline): LGHNA, YNFKEQ. CDR3 DNA sequence: TGTGCCAGCAGCTACAGCACCGGGGAGCTGTTTTTT. Protein sequence: CASSYSTGELFF.

J is TRBJ1-1 and V is TRBV5-5, with TRBD1 as a possible D gene (5 bases). Trimming removed 4 bases at V and 3 bases at J, with 22 bases between. Germline values: CDR1 SGHKS, CDR2 YYEKEE (reference sequence). The CDR3 sequence is 17 residues long. Written as DNA, the CDR3 is TGTGCCAGCAGCCCCGTGCAGGGACTCGGGGGGGACACTGAAGCTTTCTTT. Its protein product is CASSPVQGLGGDTEAFF.

The genes are TRBV27 and TRBJ2-5; the match to TRBD1 covers 9 bases. Per germline, CDR1 MNHEY and CDR2 SMNVEV (reference sequence). The junction had 18 bases not matched to a gene; V was cut back by 8 bases and J by 5 bases. CDR3 length: 17 amino acids. The DNA of the CDR3 is TGTGCCAGCGGGATGCTGCCCGGACAGGGGATATTTGAGACCCAGTACTTC. Protein sequence: CASGMLPGQGIFETQYF.

The rearrangement links TRBV9 to TRBJ2-3; 8 bases map to TRBD2. The V segment lost 4 bases and the J segment 0 bases; nucleotides outside the gene matches: 16. This CDR3 has 19 residues. Germline CDR1 reads SGDLS; CDR2 reads YYNGEE. CDR3 in DNA: TGTGCCAGCAGCATAGAAGAAGGACTAGCACGAACTAGCACAGATACGCAGTATTTT. Protein: CASSIEEGLARTSTDTQYF. The whole variable domain, remainder taken from reference TRBV9 and TRBJ2-3, is DSGVTQTPKHLITATGQRVTLRCSPRSGDLSVYWYQQSLDQGLQFLIQYYNGEERAKGNILERFSAQQFPDLHSELNLSSLELGDSALYFCASSIEEGLARTSTDTQYFGPGTRLTVL.

This clone was recorded a few times. The genes are TRBV6-6 and TRBJ1-4, with D unresolved. The CDR3 has 12 amino acids. Trimming left V 6 bases short and J 4 bases short, with 6 bases between. CDR1 MNHNY and CDR2 SVGAGI come from the germline V gene (reference sequence). In DNA form, the CDR3 reads TGTGCCAGCAGACAGATTAATGAAAAACTGTTTTTT. Protein: CASRQINEKLFF.